This TCR beta chain emerged from a study of T cells after posttransplantation cyclophosphamide. TCRdb's table, derived via immunoSEQ multiplex PCR, lists solely in-frame clones and lacks some. This table has 35,000 to 50,000 clones, about 92% appearing once. Worth noting for this clone: The target antigen is unknown.

Germline V lookup: CDR1 SGDLS, CDR2 YYNGEE. This CDR3 has 16 residues. V was pared by 0 bases and J by 4 bases, with 14 bases between. General observations from the study: TRB overlap between skin or GI tissue T cells and blood was limited. After PTCy, TRB diversity resembled that of CNI/methotrexate controls.

A marrow graft followed busulfan-fludarabine conditioning, with cyclophosphamide on days +3 and +4. This sequence joins TRBV9 and TRBJ1-3, with D maybe TRBD1 (6 bases). This TCR came from a male patient between 60 and 69 years old who received an allogeneic stem cell transplant from a related donor and was CMV-positive. A share of the T cells may be of graft donor origin. The sample consisted of PBMCs, taken less than 70 days after allogeneic stem cell transplant with posttransplant cyclophosphamide. In nucleotides, the CDR3 is TGTGCCAGCAGCGTAGCTTGGGGGGGCGCCGGAAACACCATATATTTT. It encodes CASSVAWGGAGNTIYF. The full variable domain, in which reference TRBV9 and TRBJ1-3 provide the parts outside the CDR3, is DSGVTQTPKHLITATGQRVTLRCSPRSGDLSVYWYQQSLDQGLQFLIQYYNGEERAKGNILERFSAQQFPDLHSELNLSSLELGDSALYFCASSVAWGGAGNTIYFGEGSWLTVV.